The clone carrying this TCR beta chain has just a few counts. The data stem from a study of blood T cells in healthy people across ages. No fewer than 6 million PBMCs went into each sample. A second about 6 to 12 cycle PCR used barcoded and J-beta primers. In TCRdb, the 5' RACE reads were re-called with MiXCR into one record per CDR3 protein. The table includes approximately 800,000 distinct CDR3 sequences, 58% detected once. The CDR3 sequence is 15 residues long. Trimming shortened V by 1 base and J by 4 bases, and 14 bases separated the two germline ends. Germline loops: CDR1 DFQATT, CDR2 SNEGSKA (reference sequence).

The chain joins TRBV20-1 to TRBJ1-5; D ambiguous. This sequence was found in a man aged 25-45 years in good health. The sample taken for sequencing was blood. The DNA for the CDR3 is TGCAGTGCTAGAGCCGGGGAGAGCCTTAATCAGCCCCAGCATTTT. Translated, it gives CSARAGESLNQPQHF.